Reported below is one T cell receptor beta chain. This clonotype was recorded at least ten times. No cognate antigen has been identified for it. Base qualities were left out, and no much larger clone turns up one base away. The CDR3 contains 15 residues, cysteine and phenylalanine counted. The read is trimmed to its CDR3 DNA, 45 bases read in frame from base 1. V drops 4 bases and J drops 5 bases, leaving 18 bases in between. This sample was included in a study of T cell repertoires in cytomegalovirus infection (dated by TCRdb to about 2019). Regarding the research as a whole: Donor HLA type was relevant to the analysis, as public TCR beta signatures indicated carriage of CMV infection together with the matching HLA type.

The investigation overall reported the following: Carriers of CMV infection plus the relevant HLA type were discriminated by the cumulative frequency of public TCR beta family members in the study cohort and in an independent roughly 320-donor cohort. In the ex vivo response, HLA-C-restricted CMV-specific TCR beta clonotypes were dominant, and in two of eight donors the single most frequent clonotype came from this HLA-C-restricted group.

Sequencer: Illumina HiSeq 1500. TCRdb reran the public reads through fastp at Q25 and MiXCR, keeping productive beta chains. Rows are combined by CDR3 protein, so each entry shows the most common genes and DNA. This sample lists 300,000 to 450,000 distinct CDR3 sequences; less than 20% were detected once. Jointly, the top ten make up about 10% of the sample. Specimen: PBMCs. The chain employs TRBV12-3 or TRBV12-4 and TRBJ2-7, with the D gene tentatively TRBD1 or TRBD2, based on 5 matching bases in each. This receptor was identified in a human donor in good health (CMV status not recorded). Some clones in this sample may be carry-over from other donors' samples. The DNA reads TGTGCCAGCAGTTCACAGGACTTACCCCAGAACGAGCAGTACTTC. This is translated as CASSSQDLPQNEQYF.